This TCR beta chain appears in the sequencing data of a study of blood T cell repertoires in COVID-19. Study-level information: T cells, B-cell-depleted T cells, or PBMCs supplied cDNA or gDNA.

Source study methods: For nucleated cells, counts were estimated from reference gene primer amplification. Sequenced by immunoSEQ multiplex PCR; TCRdb stores in-frame clones only, minus some. The V and J calls and clone size were taken over from that table, and D and trimming were inferred from the DNA. The table records over 250,000 clones, around 92% of them present only once. The CDR3 contains 16 residues. Germline CDR1 is MGHRA and CDR2 is YSYEKL. V dropped 6 bases and J dropped 0; count of bases not matched to a gene: 6. V and J are TRBV4-1 and TRBJ2-3; 10 bases map to TRBD1. The sequence came from a woman aged 55-70 years who had recovered from COVID-19. Source material: PBMCs or T cells enriched from blood (not recorded which). CDR3 nucleotides: TGCGCCAGCAGGGGACAGGGGATCTCTAGCACAGATACGCAGTATTTT. Its protein product is CASRGQGISSTDTQYF.